The clone carrying this TCR beta chain was counted a few times. No antigen is known for it. The data originate from a study of blood T cells in healthy people across ages. Whole-study results and caveats: Both naive CD4+ cell counts and diversity were greater in long-lived donors than in aged donors.

With a J-beta primer mix and a sample-barcoded 5' primer, a second PCR ran 7 to 11 cycles. Individual samples furnished no less than 3 million CDR3-containing paired-end reads apiece. TCRdb reprocessed the 5' RACE reads via MiXCR and lists one record per CDR3 protein. The sample lists hundreds of thousands of distinct CDR3 sequences, 21% occurring once. The clonotype comes from a man aged 65 to 79 in good health. Sequenced sample: blood.

The CDR3 DNA reads as TGTGCCACCAGCAGAGACCGTCTGAGTGTGGGTGAGCAGTTCTTC. It specifies CATSRDRLSVGEQFF. This sequence joins TRBV15 and TRBJ2-1; no reliable D call. Germline loops: CDR1 LNHNV, CDR2 YYDKDF (reference sequence). The length of the CDR3 is 15 residues. V dropped 0 bases and J dropped 9 bases, with 15 bases sitting between them.